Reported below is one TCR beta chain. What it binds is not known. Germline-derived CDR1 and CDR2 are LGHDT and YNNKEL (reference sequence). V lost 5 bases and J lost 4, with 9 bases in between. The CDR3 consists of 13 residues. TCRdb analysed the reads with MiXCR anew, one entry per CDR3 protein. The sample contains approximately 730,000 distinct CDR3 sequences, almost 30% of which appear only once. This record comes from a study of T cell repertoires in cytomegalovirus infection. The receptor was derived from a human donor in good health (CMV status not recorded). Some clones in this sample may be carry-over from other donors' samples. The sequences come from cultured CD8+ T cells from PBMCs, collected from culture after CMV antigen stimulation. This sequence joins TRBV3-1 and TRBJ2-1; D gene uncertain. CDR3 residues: CASSSTPYNEQFF. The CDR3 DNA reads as TGTGCCAGCAGCTCGACACCGTACAATGAGCAGTTCTTC.